Below, 17 T cell receptor beta chains from the same sample are listed, as sequenced in a study of T cell changes during pregnancy in multiple sclerosis. Assay used: immunoSEQ multiplex PCR; TCRdb lists only in-frame clones, some missing. This sample yields 68,000 or so clones, of which under 95% are seen a single time; 1.2% to 1.5% belongs to the top ten. This material consisted of peripheral blood, taken in the second trimester of pregnancy. These receptors were collected from a female donor in good health, enrolled as a control in a pregnancy study.

The chain has TRBV28 and TRBJ2-6; TRBD1 matches 8 bases. Germline CDR1 and CDR2: MDHEN and SYDVKM. With V trimmed by 10 bases and J by 0 bases, 8 bases remained unmatched. The CDR3 contains 16 residues. CDR3 residues: CATSTGAHSGANVLTF. The CDR3 DNA follows: TGTGCCACCTCGACAGGGGCCCACTCTGGGGCCAACGTCCTGACTTTC.

The gene calls are TRBV7-6 and TRBJ2-2; the D gene is possibly TRBD2 (7 bases). Germline V gene lookup returns CDR1 SGHVS and CDR2 FNYEAQ. The CDR3 covers 15 residues. V lost 5 bases, J lost 6 bases, and 16 bases lay in between. In DNA form, the CDR3 reads TGTGCCAGCAGCCCAGCGGGACCAGGGGCCGGGGAGCTGTTTTTT. This gives the protein CASSPAGPGAGELFF. The variable domain in full, with the rest retrieved from reference TRBV7-6 and TRBJ2-2, is GAGVSQSPRYKVTKRGQDVALRCDPISGHVSLYWYRQALGQGPEFLTYFNYEAQQDKSGLPNDRFSAERPEGSISTLTIQRTEQRDSAMYRCASSPAGPGAGELFFGEGSRLTVL.

This chain joins TRBV7-9 and TRBJ1-1; D gene uncertain. Germline V gene sequence: CDR1 SEHNR, CDR2 FQNEAQ (reference sequence). CDR3 size: 14 residues. Trimming cost V 6 bases and J 1 base, with 12 bases left between them. The DNA of the CDR3 is TGTGCCAGCAGTTACCTAGCAGAGAACACTGAAGCTTTCTTT. Its protein is CASSYLAENTEAFF.

The J gene is TRBJ2-5, the V gene TRBV6-5, with 7 positions matching TRBD1. The CDR3 is made up of 16 amino acids. Germline loops: CDR1 MNHEY, CDR2 SVGAGI. The junction had 12 bases not matched to a gene; V was cut back by 0 bases and J by 8 bases. CDR3 in amino acids: CASSYSRGLTLITQYF. In DNA form, the CDR3 reads TGTGCCAGCAGTTACTCGAGGGGGCTAACCCTCATAACCCAGTACTTC.

The chain carries TRBV5-1 and TRBJ2-2, with 7 bases identical to TRBD2. The V segment lost 6 bases and the J segment 0 bases; nucleotides outside the gene matches: 14. The germline gives CDR1 SGHRS, CDR2 YFSETQ. The CDR3 runs 18 residues. CDR3 in amino acids: CASKGGIFAGTNTGELFF. In nucleotides, the CDR3 is TGCGCCAGCAAGGGAGGGATCTTTGCGGGGACGAACACCGGGGAGCTGTTTTTT.

V gene TRBV5-4 combines with J gene TRBJ2-2; 9 nucleotides line up with TRBD2. Trimming at V came to 4 bases and at J to 0 bases, leaving 4 bases not matched to a gene. This CDR3 contains 16 residues. Germline V CDR1 and CDR2: SGHNT, YYREEE (reference sequence). The CDR3, as DNA: TGTGCCAGCAGCCTCCTAGCGGGGACGAACACCGGGGAGCTGTTTTTT. Translation: CASSLLAGTNTGELFF.

The chain uses TRBV4-2 and TRBJ2-5, with 10 positions matching TRBD2. The CDR3 totals 15 residues. J lost 1 base, V lost 2 bases, and 1 base had no gene match. Germline V lookup: CDR1 LGHNA, CDR2 YNFKEQ. The CDR3 sequence: CASSQQRGGQETQYF. DNA of the CDR3: TGTGCCAGCAGCCAACAGCGGGGGGGCCAAGAGACCCAGTACTTC.

The chain has TRBV2 and TRBJ2-3, with 11 positions matching TRBD2. Germline V lookup: CDR1 SNHLY, CDR2 FYNNEI. V lost 0 bases, J lost 2 bases, and 4 bases stayed unmatched. This CDR3 is built from 17 residues. CDR3 nucleotide sequence: TGTGCCAGCAGTGAAGCCCTAGCGGGAGGCCTCACAGATACGCAGTATTTT. Its protein is CASSEALAGGLTDTQYF. The entire variable domain, with the rest obtained from reference TRBV2 and TRBJ2-3, is as follows: EPEVTQTPSHQVTQMGQEVILRCVPISNHLYFYWYRQILGQKVEFLVSFYNNEISEKSEIFDDQFSVERPDGSNFTLKIRSTKLEDSAMYFCASSEALAGGLTDTQYFGPGTRLTVL.

This sequence joins TRBV19 and TRBJ1-5, with no clear D. Germline-derived CDR1 and CDR2 are LNHDA and SQIVND (reference sequence). The CDR3 extends over 13 amino acids. Between the trimmed V and J ends, which lost 5 bases and 5 bases, there was a span of 10 bases. The CDR3 nucleotides read TGTGCCAGTAGTTCGGACTCGTATCAGCCCCAGCATTTT. Protein: CASSSDSYQPQHF.

The V and J genes are TRBV18 and TRBJ2-6, with D possibly TRBD1 on 7 matching bases. V gave up 1 base and J gave up 13 bases, with 20 bases separating them. The CDR3 loop spans 16 amino acids. Germline V gene lookup returns CDR1 KGHSH and CDR2 LQKENI. CDR3 sequence (DNA): TGTGCCAGCTCACCACGTCTCGGACAGGACTACAGGGTCCTGACTTTC. This gives the protein CASSPRLGQDYRVLTF.

J is TRBJ2-3 and V is TRBV11-2; 15 nucleotides match TRBD2. There are 18 residues in the CDR3. Germline lookup yields CDR1 SGHAT and CDR2 FQNNGV. Trimming took 5 bases from V and 1 from J; bases not matched to a gene: 7. The CDR3 nucleotides are TGTGCCAGCAGCGAGGGACTAGCGGGGGGTGGCGGCACAGATACGCAGTATTTT. Its protein product is CASSEGLAGGGGTDTQYF.

CDR3 in DNA: TGTGCCAGCAGGCCCCTTTTGGGCGGGAGATCACAAGAGACCCAGTACTTC. Translating it yields CASRPLLGGRSQETQYF. The gene calls are TRBV7-8 and TRBJ2-5; 7 bases fit TRBD2. Unmatched junction bases numbered 15, after V lost 6 bases and J lost 2 bases. Germline V CDR1 and CDR2: SGHVS, FQNEAQ. The CDR3 totals 17 residues.

V and J are TRBV10-1 and TRBJ2-5; 13 bases map to TRBD2. The ends lost 8 bases at V and 4 bases at J; junction bases unmatched: 10. CDR1 is WNHNN, CDR2 SYGVQD, per germline (reference sequence). This CDR3 contains 16 residues. CDR3 sequence: CASLDRTSGSTETQYF. As DNA, the CDR3 is TGCGCCAGCCTCGACAGGACTAGCGGGAGTACAGAGACCCAGTACTTC.

The V and J genes are TRBV19 and TRBJ2-5; TRBD1 matches 7 bases. The CDR3 is made up of 14 amino acids. Per the germline V gene, CDR1 is LNHDA and CDR2 is SQIVND (reference sequence). Losses at the gene ends were 4 bases for V and 5 bases for J; bases not matched to a gene: 7. Written as DNA, the CDR3 is TGTGCCAGTAGTACGACAGGGTTCGGGGAGACCCAGTACTTC. Translation: CASSTTGFGETQYF.

The chain recombines TRBV7-6 with TRBJ2-1; 9 nucleotides agree with TRBD1. Per germline, CDR1 SGHVS and CDR2 FNYEAQ. The ends lost 4 bases at V and 8 bases at J; junction bases unmatched: 9. The CDR3 has 15 residues. In DNA form, the CDR3 reads TGTGCCAGCAGCTCAGGGAGGGACAGGGTCTATGAGCAGTTCTTC. Amino acid sequence: CASSSGRDRVYEQFF.

The CDR3 nucleotides read TGTGCCAGCAGTTCCAGCACTGAAGCTTTCTTT. Translating gives CASSSSTEAFF. The chain has TRBV5-4 and TRBJ1-1, with D hard to call. Germline V CDR1 and CDR2: SGHNT, YYREEE (reference sequence). This CDR3 has 11 residues. The V end was cut by 5 bases, the J end by 4 bases, with 6 bases between.

V gene TRBV27 combines with J gene TRBJ2-7; 7 positions match TRBD2. The CDR3 runs 14 residues. The germline V gene has CDR1 MNHEY and CDR2 SMNVEV (reference sequence). Trimming removed 6 bases from V and 4 bases from J; junction bases left unmatched: 9. The CDR3: CASSPAGGGYEQYF. The DNA for the CDR3 is TGTGCCAGCAGCCCCGCTGGCGGGGGTTACGAGCAGTACTTC.